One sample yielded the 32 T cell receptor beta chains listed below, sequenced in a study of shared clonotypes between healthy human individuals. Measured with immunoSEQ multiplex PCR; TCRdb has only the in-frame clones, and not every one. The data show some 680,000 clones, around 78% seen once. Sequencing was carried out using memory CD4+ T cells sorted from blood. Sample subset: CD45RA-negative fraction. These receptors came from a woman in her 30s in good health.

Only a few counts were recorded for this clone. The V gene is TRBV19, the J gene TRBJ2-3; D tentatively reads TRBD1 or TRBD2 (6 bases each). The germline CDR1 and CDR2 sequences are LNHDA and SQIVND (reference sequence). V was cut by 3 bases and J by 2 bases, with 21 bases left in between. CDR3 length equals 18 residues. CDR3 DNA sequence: TGTGCCAGTAGTATTTATGGGGGGCCGGATATACACACAGATACGCAGTATTTT. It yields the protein CASSIYGGPDIHTDTQYF.

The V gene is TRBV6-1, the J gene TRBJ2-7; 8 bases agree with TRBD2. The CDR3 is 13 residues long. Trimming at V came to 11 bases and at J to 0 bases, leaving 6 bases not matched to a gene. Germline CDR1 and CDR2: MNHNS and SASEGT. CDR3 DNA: TGTGCCGCGGAAAGCGGGAGCTCCTACGAGCAGTACTTC. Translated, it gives CAAESGSSYEQYF.

Here the CDR3 reads CASSPGGGGDGYTF. Written as DNA, the CDR3 is TGCGCCAGCAGCCCAGGGGGCGGGGGTGATGGCTACACCTTC. The chain carries TRBV5-1 and TRBJ1-2, with 8 positions matching TRBD1. Germline V gene lookup returns CDR1 SGHRS and CDR2 YFSETQ. The CDR3 consists of 14 residues. V lost 4 bases and J lost 6; bases outside the gene matches: 8.

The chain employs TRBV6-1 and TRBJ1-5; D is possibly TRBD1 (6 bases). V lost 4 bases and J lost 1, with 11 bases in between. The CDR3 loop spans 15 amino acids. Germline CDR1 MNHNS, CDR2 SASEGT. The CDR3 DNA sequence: TGTGCCAGCAGTGCCGGGACAACCAGCAATCAGCCCCAGCATTTT. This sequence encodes CASSAGTTSNQPQHF.

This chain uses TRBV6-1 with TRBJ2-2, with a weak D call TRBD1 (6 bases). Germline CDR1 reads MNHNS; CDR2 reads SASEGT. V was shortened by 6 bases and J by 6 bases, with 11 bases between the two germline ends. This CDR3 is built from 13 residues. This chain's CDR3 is CASRDSQAGELFF. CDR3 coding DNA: TGTGCCAGCAGGGACAGTCAGGCCGGGGAGCTGTTTTTT.

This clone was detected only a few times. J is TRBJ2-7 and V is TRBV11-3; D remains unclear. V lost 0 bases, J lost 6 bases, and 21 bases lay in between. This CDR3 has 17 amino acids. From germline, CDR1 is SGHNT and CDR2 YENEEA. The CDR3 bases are TGTGCCAGCAGCTTAGATCATCTCCCGGGTTTGTTTGGCGAGCAGTACTTC. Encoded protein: CASSLDHLPGLFGEQYF.

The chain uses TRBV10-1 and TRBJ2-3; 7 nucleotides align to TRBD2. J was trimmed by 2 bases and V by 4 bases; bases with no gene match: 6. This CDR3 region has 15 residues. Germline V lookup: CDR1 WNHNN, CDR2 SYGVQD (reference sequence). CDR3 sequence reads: CASSVASGATDTQYF. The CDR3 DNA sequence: TGCGCCAGCAGTGTAGCGAGCGGGGCCACAGATACGCAGTATTTT.

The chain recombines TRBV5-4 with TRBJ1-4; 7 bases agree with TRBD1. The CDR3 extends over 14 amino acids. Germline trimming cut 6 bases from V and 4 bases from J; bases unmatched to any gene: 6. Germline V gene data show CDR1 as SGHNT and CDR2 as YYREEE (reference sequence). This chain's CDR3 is CASNRQGLNEKLFF. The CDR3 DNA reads TGTGCCAGCAACCGACAGGGTCTTAATGAAAAACTGTTTTTT.

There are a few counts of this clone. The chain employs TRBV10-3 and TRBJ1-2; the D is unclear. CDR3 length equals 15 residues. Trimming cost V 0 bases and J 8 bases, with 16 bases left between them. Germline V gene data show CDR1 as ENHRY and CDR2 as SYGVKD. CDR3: CAISESVTIGEGYTF. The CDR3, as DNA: TGTGCCATCAGTGAGTCAGTGACGATTGGAGAAGGCTACACCTTC.

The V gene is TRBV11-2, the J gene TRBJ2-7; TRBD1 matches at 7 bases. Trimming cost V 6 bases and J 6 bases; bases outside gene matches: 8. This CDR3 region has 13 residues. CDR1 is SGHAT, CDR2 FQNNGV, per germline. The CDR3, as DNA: TGTGCCAGCAGATTCACAGGGGCGCGCGAGCAGTACTTC. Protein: CASRFTGAREQYF.

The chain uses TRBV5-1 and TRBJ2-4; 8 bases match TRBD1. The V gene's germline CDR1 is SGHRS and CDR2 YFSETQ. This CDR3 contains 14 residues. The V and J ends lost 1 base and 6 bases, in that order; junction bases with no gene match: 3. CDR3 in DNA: TGCGCCAGCAGCTTGAAGACAGGGGTAAACATTCAGTACTTC. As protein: CASSLKTGVNIQYF.

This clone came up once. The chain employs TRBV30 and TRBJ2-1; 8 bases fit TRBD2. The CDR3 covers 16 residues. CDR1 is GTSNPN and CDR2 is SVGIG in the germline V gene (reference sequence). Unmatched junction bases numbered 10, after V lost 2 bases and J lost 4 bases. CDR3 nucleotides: TGTGCCTGGAGTTACCTCGGCAGCGGGAGTTACAATGAGCAGTTCTTC. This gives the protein CAWSYLGSGSYNEQFF.

CDR3 in DNA: TGTGCCAGTAGTATCCCAGGACTAGCGGGGTCCAATGAGCAGTTCTTC. It codes for CASSIPGLAGSNEQFF. The rearrangement links TRBV19 to TRBJ2-1; TRBD2 matches 12 bases. The CDR3 extends over 16 amino acids. CDR1 is LNHDA and CDR2 is SQIVND in the germline V gene (reference sequence). V gave up 3 bases and J gave up 6 bases; unmatched junction bases: 6.

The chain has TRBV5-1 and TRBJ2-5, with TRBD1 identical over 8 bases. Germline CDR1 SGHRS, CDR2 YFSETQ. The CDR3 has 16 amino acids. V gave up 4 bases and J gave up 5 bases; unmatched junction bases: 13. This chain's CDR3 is CASSPQPLTGAETQYF. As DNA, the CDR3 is TGCGCCAGCAGCCCACAGCCCTTGACAGGGGCGGAGACCCAGTACTTC.

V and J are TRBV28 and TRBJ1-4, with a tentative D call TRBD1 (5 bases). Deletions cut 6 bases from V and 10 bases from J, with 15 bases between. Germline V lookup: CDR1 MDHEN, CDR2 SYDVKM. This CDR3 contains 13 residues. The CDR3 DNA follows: TGTGCCAGCAGATTACAGGCTGGGGGAAAACTGTTTTTT. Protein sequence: CASRLQAGGKLFF.

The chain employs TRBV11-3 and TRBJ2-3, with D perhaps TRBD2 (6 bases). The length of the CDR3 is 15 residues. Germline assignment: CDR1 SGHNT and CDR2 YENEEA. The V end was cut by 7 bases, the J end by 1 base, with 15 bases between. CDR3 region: CASTQEGEGTDTQYF. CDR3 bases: TGTGCCAGCACGCAGGAGGGAGAGGGCACAGATACGCAGTATTTT.

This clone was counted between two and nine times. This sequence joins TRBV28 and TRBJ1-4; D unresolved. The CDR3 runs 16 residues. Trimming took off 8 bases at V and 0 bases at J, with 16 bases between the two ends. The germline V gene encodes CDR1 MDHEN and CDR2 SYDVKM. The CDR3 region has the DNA TGTGCCAGCCATGACCCTGAAACTACAACTAATGAAAAACTGTTTTTT. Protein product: CASHDPETTTNEKLFF.

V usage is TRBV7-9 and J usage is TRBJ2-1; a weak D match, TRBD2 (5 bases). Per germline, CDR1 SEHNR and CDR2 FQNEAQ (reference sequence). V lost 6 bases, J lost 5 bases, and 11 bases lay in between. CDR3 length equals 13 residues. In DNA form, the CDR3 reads TGTGCCAGCAGTTTAAAGGAGGACAATGAGCAGTTCTTC. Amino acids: CASSLKEDNEQFF.

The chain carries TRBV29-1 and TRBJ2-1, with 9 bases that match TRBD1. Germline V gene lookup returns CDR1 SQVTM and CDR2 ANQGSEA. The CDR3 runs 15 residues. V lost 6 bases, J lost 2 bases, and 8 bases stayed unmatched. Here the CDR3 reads CSVRPGQGAYNEQFF. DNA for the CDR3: TGCAGCGTGCGCCCGGGACAGGGTGCCTACAATGAGCAGTTCTTC.

CDR3 DNA sequence: TGTGCCAGCAGCTTAACTACTAGCGGGAGGGCCTACGAGCAGTACTTC. This encodes CASSLTTSGRAYEQYF. This chain links TRBV7-3 with TRBJ2-7, with 13 bases lining up with TRBD2. CDR1 and CDR2 from the germline V gene are SGHTA and FQGTGA. The J segment lost 2 bases and the V segment lost 0 bases, leaving 1 base of the junction unmatched. This CDR3 has 16 amino acids.

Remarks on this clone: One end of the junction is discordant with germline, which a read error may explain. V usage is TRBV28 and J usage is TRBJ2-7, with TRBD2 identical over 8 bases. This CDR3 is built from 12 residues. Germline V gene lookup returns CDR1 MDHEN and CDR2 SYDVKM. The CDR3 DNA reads TGTGCCACCTCAGTTTTGGTCGGGGGGGGCGACTTC. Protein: CATSVLVGGGDF.

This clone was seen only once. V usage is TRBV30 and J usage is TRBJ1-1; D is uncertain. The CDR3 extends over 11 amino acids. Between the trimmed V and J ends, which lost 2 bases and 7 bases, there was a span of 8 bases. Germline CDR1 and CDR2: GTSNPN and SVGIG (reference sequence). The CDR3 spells CAWSTTVEAFF. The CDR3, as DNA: TGTGCCTGGAGTACGACGGTTGAAGCTTTCTTT.

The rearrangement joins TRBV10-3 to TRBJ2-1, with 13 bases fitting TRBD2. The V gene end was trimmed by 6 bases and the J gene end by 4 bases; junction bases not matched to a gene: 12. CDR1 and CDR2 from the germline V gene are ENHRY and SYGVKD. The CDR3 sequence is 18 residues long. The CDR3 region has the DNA TGTGCCATCAGCTTGGGGACTAGCGGGATCTCGTCTTACAATGAGCAGTTCTTC. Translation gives CAISLGTSGISSYNEQFF.

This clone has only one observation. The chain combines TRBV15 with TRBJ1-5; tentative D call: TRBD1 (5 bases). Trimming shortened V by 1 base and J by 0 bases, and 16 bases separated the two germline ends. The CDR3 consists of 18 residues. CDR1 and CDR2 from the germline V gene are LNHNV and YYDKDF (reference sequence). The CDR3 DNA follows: TGTGCCACCAGCAGAGTTTTACCGGGACCTTATAGCAATCAGCCCCAGCATTTT. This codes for CATSRVLPGPYSNQPQHF.

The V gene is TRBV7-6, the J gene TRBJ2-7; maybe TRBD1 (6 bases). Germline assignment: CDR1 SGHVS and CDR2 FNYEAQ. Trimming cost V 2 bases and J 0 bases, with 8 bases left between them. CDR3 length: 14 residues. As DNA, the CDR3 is TGTGCCAGCAGCTTAAGGGACAACTCCTACGAGCAGTACTTC. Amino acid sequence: CASSLRDNSYEQYF.

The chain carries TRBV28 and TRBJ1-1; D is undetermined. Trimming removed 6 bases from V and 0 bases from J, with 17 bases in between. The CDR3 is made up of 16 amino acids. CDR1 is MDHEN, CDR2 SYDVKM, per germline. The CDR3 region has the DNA TGTGCCAGCAGCGGACTAGGGTTGTTCATGAACACTGAAGCTTTCTTT. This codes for CASSGLGLFMNTEAFF.

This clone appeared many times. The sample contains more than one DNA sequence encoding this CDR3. The CDR3, as DNA: TGTGCCAGCAGCTTACAGCGGGACTCCTACGAGCAGTACTTC. It encodes CASSLQRDSYEQYF. The V call is TRBV11-1, the J call TRBJ2-7; 7 bases fit TRBD2. The V segment lost 2 bases and the J segment 0 bases; nucleotides outside the gene matches: 1. Germline V gene data show CDR1 as SGHAT and CDR2 as FQDESV (reference sequence). The CDR3 length is 14 residues. Full variable domain (remainder filled in from reference TRBV11-1 and TRBJ2-7): EAEVAQSPRYKITEKSQAVAFWCDPISGHATLYWYRQILGQGPELLVQFQDESVVDDSQLPKDRFSAERLKGVDSTLKIQPAELGDSAMYLCASSLQRDSYEQYFGPGTRLTVT.

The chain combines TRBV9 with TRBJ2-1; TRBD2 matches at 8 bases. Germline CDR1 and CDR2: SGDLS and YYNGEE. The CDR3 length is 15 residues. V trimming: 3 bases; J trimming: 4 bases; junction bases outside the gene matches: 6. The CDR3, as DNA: TGTGCCAGCAGCGCAACGGAGCGGGGGTACAATGAGCAGTTCTTC. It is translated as CASSATERGYNEQFF.

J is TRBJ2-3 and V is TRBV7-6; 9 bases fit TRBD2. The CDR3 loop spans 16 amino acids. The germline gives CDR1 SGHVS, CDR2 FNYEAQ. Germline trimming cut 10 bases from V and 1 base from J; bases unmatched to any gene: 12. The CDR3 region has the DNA TGTGCCATTTCATTAAGTAGCGGGAGAGGCACAGATACGCAGTATTTT. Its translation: CAISLSSGRGTDTQYF.

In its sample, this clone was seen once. The CDR3 nucleotides read TGTGCCAGCAGCCCTATATTAGGCAGACACAATGAGCAGTTCTTC. Its translation is CASSPILGRHNEQFF. This chain uses TRBV7-2 with TRBJ2-1; the D is unclear. CDR3 length equals 15 residues. V was pared by 5 bases and J by 5 bases, with 16 bases between. Germline CDR1 SGHTA, CDR2 FQGNSA.

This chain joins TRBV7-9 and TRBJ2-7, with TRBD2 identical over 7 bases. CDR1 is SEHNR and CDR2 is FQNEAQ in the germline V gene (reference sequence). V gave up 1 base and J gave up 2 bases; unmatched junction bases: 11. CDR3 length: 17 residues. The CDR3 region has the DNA TGTGCCAGCAGCTTAGAGAGTATCGGGGGGAGGACCTACGAGCAGTACTTC. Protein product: CASSLESIGGRTYEQYF.

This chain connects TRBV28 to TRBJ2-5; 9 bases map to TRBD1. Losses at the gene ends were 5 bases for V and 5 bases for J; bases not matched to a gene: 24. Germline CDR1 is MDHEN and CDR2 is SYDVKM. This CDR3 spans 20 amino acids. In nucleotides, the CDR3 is TGTGCCAGCAGTCCACCGCCGGGACAGGGAAGGTTAGGGCGCTGGGAGACCCAGTACTTC. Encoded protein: CASSPPPGQGRLGRWETQYF.